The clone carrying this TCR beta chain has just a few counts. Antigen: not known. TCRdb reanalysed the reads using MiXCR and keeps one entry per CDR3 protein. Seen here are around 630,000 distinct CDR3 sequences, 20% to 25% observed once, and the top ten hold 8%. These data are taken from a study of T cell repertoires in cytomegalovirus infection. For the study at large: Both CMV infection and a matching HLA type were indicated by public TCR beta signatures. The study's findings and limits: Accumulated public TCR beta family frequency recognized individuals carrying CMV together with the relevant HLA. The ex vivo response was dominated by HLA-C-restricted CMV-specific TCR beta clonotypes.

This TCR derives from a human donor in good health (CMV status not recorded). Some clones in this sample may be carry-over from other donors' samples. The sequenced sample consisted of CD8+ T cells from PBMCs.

The CDR3 DNA sequence: TGTGCCAGCAGCCCGACAGGGGGTAAAGAAAAACTGTTTTTT. It is translated as CASSPTGGKEKLFF. V and J are TRBV7-9 and TRBJ1-4; 9 nucleotides align to TRBD1. The CDR3 contains 14 residues. V shed 5 bases, J shed 8 bases, and the junction held 6 bases outside the gene matches. Germline V gene data show CDR1 as SEHNR and CDR2 as FQNEAQ (reference sequence).